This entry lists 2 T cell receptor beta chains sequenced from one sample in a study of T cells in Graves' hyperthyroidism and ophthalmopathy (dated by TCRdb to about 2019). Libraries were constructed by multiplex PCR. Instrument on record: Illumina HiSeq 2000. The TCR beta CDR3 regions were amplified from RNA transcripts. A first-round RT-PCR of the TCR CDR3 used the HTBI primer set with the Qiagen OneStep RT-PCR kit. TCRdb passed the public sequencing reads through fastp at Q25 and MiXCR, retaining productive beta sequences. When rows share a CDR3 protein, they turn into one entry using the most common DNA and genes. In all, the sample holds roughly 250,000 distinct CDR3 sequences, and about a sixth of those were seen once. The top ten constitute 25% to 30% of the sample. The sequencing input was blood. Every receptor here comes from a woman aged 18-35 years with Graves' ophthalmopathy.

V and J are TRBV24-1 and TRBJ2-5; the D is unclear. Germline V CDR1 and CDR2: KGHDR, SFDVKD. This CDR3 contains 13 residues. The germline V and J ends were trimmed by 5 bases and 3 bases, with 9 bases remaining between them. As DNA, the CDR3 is TGTGCCACCAGTGGAGGAGTTAAAGAGACCCAGTACTTC. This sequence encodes CATSGGVKETQYF.

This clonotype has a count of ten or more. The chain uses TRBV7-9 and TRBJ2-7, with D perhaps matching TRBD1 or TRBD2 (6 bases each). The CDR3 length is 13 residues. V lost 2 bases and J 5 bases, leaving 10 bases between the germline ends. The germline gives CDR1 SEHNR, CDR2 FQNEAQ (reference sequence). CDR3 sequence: CASSLKGGHEQYF. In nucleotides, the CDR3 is TGTGCCAGCAGCTTAAAGGGGGGCCACGAGCAGTACTTC.